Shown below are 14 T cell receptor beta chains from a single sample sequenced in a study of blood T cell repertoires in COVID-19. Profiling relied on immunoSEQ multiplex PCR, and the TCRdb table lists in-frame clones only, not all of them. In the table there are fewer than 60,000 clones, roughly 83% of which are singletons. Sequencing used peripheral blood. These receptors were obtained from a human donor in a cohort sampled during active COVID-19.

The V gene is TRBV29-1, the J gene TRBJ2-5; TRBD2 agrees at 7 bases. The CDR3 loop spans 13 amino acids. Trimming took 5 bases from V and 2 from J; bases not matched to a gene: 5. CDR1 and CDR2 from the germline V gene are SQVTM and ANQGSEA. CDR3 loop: CSVSRTRQETQYF. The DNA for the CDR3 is TGCAGCGTTTCCCGGACTAGACAAGAGACCCAGTACTTC.

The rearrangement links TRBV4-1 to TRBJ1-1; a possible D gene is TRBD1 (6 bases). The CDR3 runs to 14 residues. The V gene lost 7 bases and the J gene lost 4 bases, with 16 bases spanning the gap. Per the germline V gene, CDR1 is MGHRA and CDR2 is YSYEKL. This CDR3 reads CASKKAGGGTEAFF. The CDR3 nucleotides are TGCGCCAGCAAGAAGGCGGGGGGCGGCACTGAAGCTTTCTTT.

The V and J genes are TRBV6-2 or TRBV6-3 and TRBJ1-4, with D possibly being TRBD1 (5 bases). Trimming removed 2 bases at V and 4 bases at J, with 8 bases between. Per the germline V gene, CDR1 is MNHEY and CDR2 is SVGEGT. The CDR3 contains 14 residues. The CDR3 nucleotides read TGTGCCAGCAGTTACCTCGGGGGTAATGAAAAACTGTTTTTT. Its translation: CASSYLGGNEKLFF.

The CDR3: CASSAPRVRQGPDTQYF. The CDR3 region has the DNA TGTGCCAGCAGCGCTCCCAGGGTTAGACAGGGTCCAGATACGCAGTATTTT. The gene calls are TRBV9 and TRBJ2-3; the match to TRBD1 covers 7 bases. CDR1 is SGDLS, CDR2 YYNGEE, per germline. The V and J ends lost 3 bases and 4 bases, in that order; junction bases with no gene match: 14. The CDR3 has 17 residues.

CDR3: CASSLRDRTARGAGANVLTF. In nucleotides, the CDR3 is TGCGCCAGCAGCCTACGGGACAGAACGGCAAGGGGGGCGGGGGCCAACGTCCTGACTTTC. This chain joins TRBV5-1 and TRBJ2-6, with D possibly matching TRBD1 (7 bases). With 4 bases removed from V and 4 bases from J, the gap between germline ends came to 27 bases. Germline V gene sequence: CDR1 SGHRS, CDR2 YFSETQ. The CDR3 has 20 amino acids. Complete variable domain (other parts from reference TRBV5-1 and TRBJ2-6): KAGVTQTPRYLIKTRGQQVTLSCSPISGHRSVSWYQQTPGQGLQFLFEYFSETQRNKGNFPGRFSGRQFSNSRSEMNVSTLELGDSALYLCASSLRDRTARGAGANVLTFGAGSRLTVL.

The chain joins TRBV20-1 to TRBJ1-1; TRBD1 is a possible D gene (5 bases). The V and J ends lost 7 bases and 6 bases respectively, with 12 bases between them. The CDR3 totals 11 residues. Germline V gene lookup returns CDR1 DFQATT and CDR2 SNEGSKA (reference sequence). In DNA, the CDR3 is TGCAGTGTCAGTCCGGGGGCTGAAGCTTTCTTT. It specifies CSVSPGAEAFF.

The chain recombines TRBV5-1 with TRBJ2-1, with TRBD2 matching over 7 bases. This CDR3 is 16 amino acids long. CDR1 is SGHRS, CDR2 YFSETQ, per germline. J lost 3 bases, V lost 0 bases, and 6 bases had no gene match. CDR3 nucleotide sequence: TGCGCCAGCAGCTTGGTAGGGCTAGCGGACTACAATGAGCAGTTCTTC. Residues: CASSLVGLADYNEQFF.

CDR3: CASSFTSGSLGELFF. The CDR3 region has the DNA TGTGCCAGCAGCTTTACTAGCGGGAGTCTCGGGGAGCTGTTTTTT. This rearrangement joins TRBV5-4 to TRBJ2-2; TRBD2 aligns across 11 bases. With 2 bases clipped from V and 7 bases from J, the junction kept 4 bases outside the gene matches. Germline assignment: CDR1 SGHNT and CDR2 YYREEE (reference sequence). The CDR3 covers 15 residues.

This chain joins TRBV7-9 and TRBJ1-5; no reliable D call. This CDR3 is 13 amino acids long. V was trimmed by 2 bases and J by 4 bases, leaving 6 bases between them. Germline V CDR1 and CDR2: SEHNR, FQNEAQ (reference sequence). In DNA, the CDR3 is TGTGCCAGCAGCTTAACGGAGAATCAGCCCCAGCATTTT. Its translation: CASSLTENQPQHF.

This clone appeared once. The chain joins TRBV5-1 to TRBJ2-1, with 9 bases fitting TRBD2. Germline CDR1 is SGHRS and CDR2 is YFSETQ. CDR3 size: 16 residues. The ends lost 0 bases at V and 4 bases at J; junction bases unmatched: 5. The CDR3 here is CASSLVETSGYNEQFF. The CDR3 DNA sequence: TGCGCCAGCAGCTTGGTCGAGACTAGCGGTTACAATGAGCAGTTCTTC.

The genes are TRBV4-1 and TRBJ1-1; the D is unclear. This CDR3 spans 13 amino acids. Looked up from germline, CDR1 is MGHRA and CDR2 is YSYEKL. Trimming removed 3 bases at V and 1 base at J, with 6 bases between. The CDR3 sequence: CASSQYRNTEAFF. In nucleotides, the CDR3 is TGCGCCAGCAGCCAGTACAGGAACACTGAAGCTTTCTTT.

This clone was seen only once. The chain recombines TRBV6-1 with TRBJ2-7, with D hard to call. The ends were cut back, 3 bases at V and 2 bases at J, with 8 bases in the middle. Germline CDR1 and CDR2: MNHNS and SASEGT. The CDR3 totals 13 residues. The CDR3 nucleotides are TGTGCCAGCAGTGAGGGCTTGACCTACGAGCAGTACTTC. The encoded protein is CASSEGLTYEQYF.

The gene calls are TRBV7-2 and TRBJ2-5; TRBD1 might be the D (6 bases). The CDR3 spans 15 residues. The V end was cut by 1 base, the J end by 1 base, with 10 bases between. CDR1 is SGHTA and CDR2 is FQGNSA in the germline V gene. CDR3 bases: TGTGCCAGCAGCTTAGTGACAGGCCCCCAAGAGACCCAGTACTTC. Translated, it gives CASSLVTGPQETQYF.

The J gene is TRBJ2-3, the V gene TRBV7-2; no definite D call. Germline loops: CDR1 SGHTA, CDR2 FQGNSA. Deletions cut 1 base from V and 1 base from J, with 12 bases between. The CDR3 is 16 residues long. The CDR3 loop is CASSLVFVAGTDTQYF. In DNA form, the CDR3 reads TGTGCCAGCAGCTTAGTTTTCGTAGCAGGCACAGATACGCAGTATTTT.